A single TCR beta chain is shown here with its context. Its antigen is as yet unknown. The sample comes from a study of cytomegalovirus exposure and HLA in healthy donors. Study conclusions and caveats: The finding came from a later analysis; first-cohort TCR clusters tended to co-occur in the roughly 120 validation repertoires. Rare TCR sequences dominated, though some public TCRs recurred in many donors.

The CDR3 loop spans 13 amino acids. The V and J ends lost 10 bases and 7 bases respectively, with 16 bases between them. Germline lookup yields CDR1 LNHDA and CDR2 SQIVND (reference sequence). TCRdb's copy holds only in-frame clones and misses some; the assay was immunoSEQ multiplex PCR. The table has tens of thousands of clones, roughly 96% seen once. This sequence was found in a woman aged 18-29 years in good health and CMV-seronegative. The gene calls are TRBV19 and TRBJ1-4; D might be TRBD1 (6 bases). The specimen was PBMCs. This CDR3 reads CATVTGPGEKLFF. For the CDR3, the DNA is TGTGCCACCGTAACAGGGCCCGGTGAAAAACTGTTTTTT.